What follows describes a single T cell receptor beta chain. The antigen is unknown. This sample was taken from a study of cytomegalovirus exposure and HLA in healthy donors. The study's findings and limits: Common viral pathogens seemed, in a later analysis, to connect with several of the most significant clusters. Association of some 18,000 TCR beta sequences with HLA alleles was found at 0.05 false discovery rate in a later analysis. What was likely a sequencing artifact was a cluster of highly shared sequence variants. In a later analysis, TCR beta V- and J-gene trimming showed a link to a missense DCLRE1C variant.

The PCR employed 60 Vbeta primers together with 13 Jbeta primers. Measured with immunoSEQ multiplex PCR; TCRdb has only the in-frame clones, and not every one. The sample includes hundreds of thousands of clones, around four fifths of them seen just once. The CDR3 runs to 14 residues. The V gene lost 5 bases and the J gene lost 2 bases, with 10 bases spanning the gap. The germline CDR1 and CDR2 sequences are SGHRS and YFSETQ. Sequenced: PBMCs. This sequence was found in a woman aged 55-69 years in good health and CMV-seropositive. The V and J genes are TRBV5-1 and TRBJ2-2; tentative D call: TRBD2 (6 bases). The CDR3 nucleotides read TGCGCCAGCAGGATAGCGGATAACACCGGGGAGCTGTTTTTT. Translating it yields CASRIADNTGELFF.